The sequence of this TCR beta chain was determined in a study of T cell repertoires in cytomegalovirus infection. Study-level findings and limits: Based on cumulative public TCR beta family frequency, carriers of CMV plus the relevant HLA were identified.

Regarding this clonotype: As yet, its antigen is unknown.

TCRdb processed the reads anew with MiXCR; each CDR3 protein has one entry. The repertoire consists of about 770,000 distinct CDR3 sequences, with 25% to 30% occurring once and the leading ten covering over 10%. Sequencing used cultured CD8+ T cells from PBMCs, obtained from culture after CMV antigen stimulation. The sequence came from a human donor in good health (CMV status not recorded). Some clones in this sample may be carry-over from other donors' samples.

The CDR3 coding sequence is TGTGCCAGCAGTTTAATGCCTGCCATGGAGACCCAGTACTTC. This codes for CASSLMPAMETQYF. The rearrangement links TRBV12-3 or TRBV12-4 to TRBJ2-5; no reliable D call. Trimming removed 2 bases at V and 5 bases at J, with 12 bases between. The CDR3 loop spans 14 amino acids.